This T cell receptor (beta chain) was documented in a study of blood T cell repertoires in COVID-19. The CDR3 extends over 14 amino acids. V lost 5 bases and J 4 bases, leaving 14 bases between the germline ends. Looked up from germline, CDR1 is SEHNR and CDR2 is FQNEAQ (reference sequence). TCRdb keeps only in-frame clones here, not all; method: immunoSEQ multiplex PCR. The data show some 200,000 clones, roughly four fifths seen once. This TCR derives from a woman aged 65 to 85 with COVID-19, enrolled during active disease. The chain uses TRBV7-9 and TRBJ1-1; no definite D call. Material: peripheral blood. The CDR3 DNA is TGTGCCAGCAGCCGCGAGGGTCCGGGCACTGAAGCTTTCTTT. Protein sequence: CASSREGPGTEAFF.